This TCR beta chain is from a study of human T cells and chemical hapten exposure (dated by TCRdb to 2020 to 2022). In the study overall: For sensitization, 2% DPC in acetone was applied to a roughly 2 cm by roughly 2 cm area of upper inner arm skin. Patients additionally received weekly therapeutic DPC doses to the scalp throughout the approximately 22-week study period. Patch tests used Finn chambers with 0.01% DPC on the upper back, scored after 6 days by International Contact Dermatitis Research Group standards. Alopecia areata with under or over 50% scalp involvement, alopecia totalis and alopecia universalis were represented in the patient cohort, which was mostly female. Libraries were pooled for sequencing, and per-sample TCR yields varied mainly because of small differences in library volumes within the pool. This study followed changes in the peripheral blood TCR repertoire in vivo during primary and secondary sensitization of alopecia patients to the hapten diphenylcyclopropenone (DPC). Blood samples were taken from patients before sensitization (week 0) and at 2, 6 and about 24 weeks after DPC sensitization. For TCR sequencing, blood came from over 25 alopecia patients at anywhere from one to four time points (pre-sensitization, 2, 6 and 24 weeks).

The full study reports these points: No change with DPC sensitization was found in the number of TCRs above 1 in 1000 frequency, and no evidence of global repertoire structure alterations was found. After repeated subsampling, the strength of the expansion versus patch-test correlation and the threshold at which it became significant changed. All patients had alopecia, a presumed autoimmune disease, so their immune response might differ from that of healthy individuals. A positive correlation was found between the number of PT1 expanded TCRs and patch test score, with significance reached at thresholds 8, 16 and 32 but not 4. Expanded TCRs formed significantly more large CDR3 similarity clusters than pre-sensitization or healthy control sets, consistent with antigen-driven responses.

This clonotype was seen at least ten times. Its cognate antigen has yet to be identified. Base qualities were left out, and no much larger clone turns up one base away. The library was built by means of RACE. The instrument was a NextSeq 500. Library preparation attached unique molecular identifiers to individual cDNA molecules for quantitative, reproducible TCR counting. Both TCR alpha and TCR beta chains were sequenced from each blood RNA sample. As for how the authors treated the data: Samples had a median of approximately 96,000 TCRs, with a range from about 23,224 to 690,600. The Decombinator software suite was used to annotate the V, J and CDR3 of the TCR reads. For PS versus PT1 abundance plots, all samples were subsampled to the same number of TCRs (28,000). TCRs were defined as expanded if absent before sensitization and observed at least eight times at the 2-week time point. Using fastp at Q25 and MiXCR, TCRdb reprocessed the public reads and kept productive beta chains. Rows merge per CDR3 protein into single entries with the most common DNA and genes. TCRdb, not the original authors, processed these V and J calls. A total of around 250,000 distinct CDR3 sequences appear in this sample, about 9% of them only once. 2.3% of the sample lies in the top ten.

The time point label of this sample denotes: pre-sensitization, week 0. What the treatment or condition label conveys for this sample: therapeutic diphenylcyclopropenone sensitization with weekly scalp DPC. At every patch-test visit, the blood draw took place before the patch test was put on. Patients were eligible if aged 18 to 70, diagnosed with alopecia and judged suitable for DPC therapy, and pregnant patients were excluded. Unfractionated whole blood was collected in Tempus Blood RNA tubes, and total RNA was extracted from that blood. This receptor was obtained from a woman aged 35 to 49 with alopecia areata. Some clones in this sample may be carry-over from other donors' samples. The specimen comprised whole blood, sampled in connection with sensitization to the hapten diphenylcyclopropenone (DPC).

CDR3 reads: CASSLSRGLGSLDTEAFF. The DNA reads as follows: TGTGCCAGCAGTTTAAGCCGAGGTCTTGGTAGTTTAGACACTGAAGCTTTCTTT. Recombination connected TRBV28 to TRBJ1-1; no D segment can be confidently identified. CDR1 and CDR2 are read off the germline V gene as MDHEN and SYDVKM. The junction carries 22 bases between V and J, which are trimmed by 2 bases and 3 bases respectively. From its cysteine to its phenylalanine, the CDR3 spans 18 amino acids. The retained sequence is limited to the CDR3, 54 bases, with the frame set at the first base.